Below are 11 T cell receptor beta chains sequenced from a single sample in a study of T cells in Graves' hyperthyroidism and ophthalmopathy. Amplification targeted TCR beta CDR3 regions from RNA transcripts. Initially, a first-round RT-PCR of the TCR CDR3 employed the HTBI primer set. TCRdb re-called the multiplex PCR reads with MiXCR, one entry per CDR3 protein. The sample holds more than 500,000 distinct CDR3 sequences; roughly 17% are singletons and the top ten take about 3.8%. Material: blood. These TCRs come from a young woman with Graves' hyperthyroidism.

This clonotype occurred many times. This sequence joins TRBV12-3 or TRBV12-4 and TRBJ2-7; 11 nucleotides align to TRBD2. J was trimmed by 2 bases and V by 7 bases; bases with no gene match: 10. There are 16 residues in the CDR3. The DNA for the CDR3 is TGTGCCAGCACCCACGGTGCGGGACTAGCGGCCTACGAGCAGTACTTC. Translating it yields CASTHGAGLAAYEQYF.

This clonotype was picked up a small number of times. This chain links TRBV19 with TRBJ2-7; TRBD1 matches 7 bases. Germline values: CDR1 LNHDA, CDR2 SQIVND (reference sequence). Trimming cost V 4 bases and J 3 bases; bases outside gene matches: 6. The CDR3 extends over 14 amino acids. The chain's CDR3 is CASSNNRDSYEQYF. The CDR3 DNA is TGTGCCAGTAGTAACAACAGGGACAGCTACGAGCAGTACTTC. Combining the CDR3 with reference TRBV19 and TRBJ2-7 gives the whole variable domain DGGITQSPKYLFRKEGQNVTLSCEQNLNHDAMYWYRQDPGQGLRLIYYSQIVNDFQKGDIAEGYSVSREKKESFPLTVTSAQKNPTAFYLCASSNNRDSYEQYFGPGTRLTVT.

This clonotype was recorded many times. V gene TRBV27 combines with J gene TRBJ1-1; D gene uncertain. V dropped 6 bases and J dropped 0 bases, with 14 bases sitting between them. The CDR3 is made up of 15 amino acids. Germline CDR1 and CDR2: MNHEY and SMNVEV (reference sequence). The CDR3 protein is CASRNLRTVNTEAFF. CDR3 coding DNA: TGTGCCAGCAGAAACCTACGGACGGTGAACACTGAAGCTTTCTTT.

V gene TRBV14 combines with J gene TRBJ2-3; D might be TRBD2 (5 bases). Trimming shortened V by 10 bases and J by 0 bases, and 14 bases separated the two germline ends. This CDR3 comprises 14 residues. CDR1 is SGHDN and CDR2 is FVKESK in the germline V gene. The CDR3 sequence is CATSPGFSTDTQYF. The CDR3 DNA reads TGTGCCACCTCGCCGGGGTTCAGCACAGATACGCAGTATTTT.

This clonotype was seen repeatedly, ten times or more. The chain combines TRBV7-3 with TRBJ2-7; D is undetermined. This CDR3 region has 15 residues. Germline CDR1 is SGHTA and CDR2 is FQGTGA. V was clipped by 5 bases and J by 6 bases, with 20 bases between them. The CDR3 region is CASSLLGIPTSEQYF. CDR3 DNA sequence: TGTGCCAGCAGCCTACTGGGTATCCCCACCTCCGAGCAGTACTTC.

This clonotype was seen repeatedly, ten times or more. The chain carries TRBV27 and TRBJ1-5; TRBD1 matches 8 bases. The length of the CDR3 is 15 residues. In germline, CDR1 is MNHEY, CDR2 SMNVEV (reference sequence). Trimming took 4 bases from V and 0 from J; bases not matched to a gene: 2. This chain's CDR3 is CASSWTGNSNQPQHF. The CDR3 region has the DNA TGTGCCAGCAGTTGGACAGGGAATAGCAATCAGCCCCAGCATTTT.

This clonotype has more than one count but fewer than ten. The chain couples TRBV2 to TRBJ2-3; 16 nucleotides agree with TRBD2. Germline V lookup: CDR1 SNHLY, CDR2 FYNNEI. This CDR3 has 20 amino acids. Trimming removed 5 bases from V and 6 bases from J; junction bases left unmatched: 17. The CDR3 sequence is CASSLQPRGTSGRAMDTQYF. The CDR3 DNA sequence: TGTGCCAGCAGTCTACAGCCCAGGGGGACTAGCGGGAGGGCCATGGATACGCAGTATTTT.

V and J are TRBV28 and TRBJ2-4, with 9 bases identical to TRBD1. This CDR3 contains 17 residues. Per the germline V gene, CDR1 is MDHEN and CDR2 is SYDVKM. The V gene end was trimmed by 5 bases and the J gene end by 7 bases; junction bases not matched to a gene: 15. The CDR3 DNA follows: TGTGCCAGCAGTCCCCCCGTAGAGACAGGGGGTATCAACATTCAGTACTTC. Protein sequence: CASSPPVETGGINIQYF.

This clonotype has a count of ten or more. V and J are TRBV6-1 and TRBJ1-5; tentative D call: TRBD1 (6 bases). CDR1 is MNHNS and CDR2 is SASEGT in the germline V gene. V lost 6 bases and J lost 0, with 15 bases in between. This CDR3 comprises 16 residues. This CDR3 is CASRLQGAYSNQPQHF. The CDR3 bases are TGTGCCAGCAGACTACAGGGAGCTTATAGCAATCAGCCCCAGCATTTT.

The chain has TRBV30 and TRBJ1-1; D not resolved. V lost 0 bases, J lost 1 base, and 6 bases lay in between. CDR1 is GTSNPN, CDR2 SVGIG, per germline (reference sequence). The CDR3 is 13 amino acids. CDR3 sequence (DNA): TGTGCCTGGAGTGTTATAAAGAACACTGAAGCTTTCTTT. It is translated as CAWSVIKNTEAFF.

Only one count was recorded for this clonotype. V gene TRBV6-1 combines with J gene TRBJ2-2; D is possibly TRBD1 or TRBD2 (5 bases each). Between the trimmed V and J ends, which lost 6 bases and 0 bases, there was a span of 20 bases. CDR3 size: 18 residues. Germline-derived CDR1 and CDR2 are MNHNS and SASEGT. The DNA for the CDR3 is TGTGCCAGCAGAATTGGGACGGTGTTGTCTACGAACACCGGGGAGCTGTTTTTT. Residues: CASRIGTVLSTNTGELFF.